What follows are 32 T cell receptor beta chains derived from one specimen sequenced in a study of regulatory T cells in long-lasting Graves disease. Library construction for TCR beta used iRepertoire HTBI primers and Arm-PCR of CDR3 regions. Via MiXCR, TCRdb re-called the multiplex PCR reads, giving one row per CDR3 protein. Of over 300,000 distinct CDR3 sequences detected, around 15% appear once; the ten largest clones hold over 20%. The time point: newly diagnosed GD, antithyroid drugs for less than 3 months. Extracted PBMC RNA gave rise to the TCR library. The source was peripheral blood mononuclear cells (PBMCs), collected at new diagnosis, from a patient treated with antithyroid drugs. The receptors stem from a female donor with Graves disease.

The sample holds many counts of this clonotype. The rearrangement joins TRBV9 to TRBJ2-1; 7 bases align to TRBD2. J gave up 3 bases and V 4 bases, and 7 bases lay outside the gene matches. The CDR3 spans 15 residues. The germline gives CDR1 SGDLS, CDR2 YYNGEE. The CDR3: CASSPPSGVYNEQFF. For the CDR3, the DNA is TGTGCCAGCAGCCCCCCCAGCGGGGTCTACAATGAGCAGTTCTTC.

This clonotype has at least ten counts. The chain couples TRBV28 to TRBJ1-1, with unresolved D. Looked up from germline, CDR1 is MDHEN and CDR2 is SYDVKM. Deletions cut 6 bases from V and 0 bases from J, with 14 bases between. The CDR3 contains 15 residues. CDR3 DNA: TGTGCCAGCAGCCTGGGATACCTTATGAACACTGAAGCTTTCTTT. Its protein product is CASSLGYLMNTEAFF.

This clonotype has just a few counts. The rearrangement links TRBV27 to TRBJ2-3, with 10 nucleotides matching TRBD2. With 3 bases clipped from V and 6 bases from J, the junction kept 9 bases outside the gene matches. The CDR3 sequence is 16 residues long. The V gene's germline CDR1 is MNHEY and CDR2 SMNVEV (reference sequence). The CDR3 nucleotides read TGTGCCAGCAGTTTCCTGGCTAGCGGGAGATGTGATACGCAGTATTTT. It codes for CASSFLASGRCDTQYF.

Many counts were recorded for this clonotype. The chain is built from TRBV4-2 and TRBJ2-1; D possibly corresponds to TRBD2 (7 bases). Germline lookup yields CDR1 LGHNA and CDR2 YNFKEQ. The V gene lost 7 bases and the J gene lost 0 bases, with 13 bases spanning the gap. This CDR3 region has 15 residues. The CDR3 DNA is TGTGCCAGCAACGGGGGGCCCAGCTCCTACAATGAGCAGTTCTTC. This encodes CASNGGPSSYNEQFF.

This clonotype was seen at least ten times. The chain uses TRBV3-1 and TRBJ1-2; tentative D call: TRBD1 (6 bases). CDR3 length: 15 amino acids. V shed 0 bases and J shed 4 bases, with 12 bases lying between them. Germline V gene sequence: CDR1 LGHDT, CDR2 YNNKEL (reference sequence). CDR3 sequence: CASSQDRGRGYGYTF. CDR3 sequence (DNA): TGTGCCAGCAGCCAAGATCGGGGCAGGGGCTATGGCTACACCTTC.

The chain recombines TRBV10-3 with TRBJ1-6; no firm D call. With 7 bases removed from V and 8 bases from J, the gap between germline ends came to 12 bases. Germline assignment: CDR1 ENHRY and CDR2 SYGVKD. This CDR3 has 13 amino acids. CDR3 amino acids: CAITKDPHSPLHF. CDR3 DNA sequence: TGTGCCATCACCAAGGACCCCCATTCACCCCTCCACTTT.

This clonotype was observed a few times. The chain joins TRBV6-1 to TRBJ1-1; a possible D gene is TRBD1 (5 bases). The CDR3 sequence is 14 residues long. Trimming cost V 0 bases and J 11 bases, with 16 bases left between them. Germline V gene lookup returns CDR1 MNHNS and CDR2 SASEGT. Written as DNA, the CDR3 is TGTGCCAGCAGTGAAGCACGGGGCCCTCACTGGGCTTTCTTT. Protein product: CASSEARGPHWAFF.

This clonotype was recorded a few times. Here the CDR3 reads CASSRGGDGEKLFF. The DNA of the CDR3 is TGTGCCAGCAGCCGGGGGGGTGACGGCGAAAAACTGTTTTTT. This chain uses TRBV9 with TRBJ1-4; possibly TRBD1 for D (5 bases). This CDR3 region has 14 residues. V was clipped by 4 bases and J by 8 bases, with 15 bases between them. Germline CDR1 is SGDLS and CDR2 is YYNGEE.

This clonotype was seen a single time. Given a much more abundant clone one base away, this may be a read error. The rearrangement links TRBV6-1 to TRBJ2-5; 7 bases are shared with TRBD2. CDR3 length: 16 amino acids. Per germline, CDR1 MNHNS and CDR2 SASEGT. The CDR3 loop reads CASTHNGGGVGETRYF. The DNA of the CDR3 is TGTGCCAGCACTCATAATGGGGGGGGGGTAGGAGAGACCCGGTACTTC.

This chain connects TRBV13 to TRBJ2-1, with D unclear. Trimming cost V 8 bases and J 0 bases, with 11 bases left between them. This CDR3 has 14 residues. Germline V gene data show CDR1 as PRHDT and CDR2 as FYEKMQ (reference sequence). The CDR3 loop reads CASQRRYSYNEQFF. Here the CDR3 DNA reads TGTGCCAGCCAACGACGGTACTCCTACAATGAGCAGTTCTTC.

This clonotype was recorded many times. The chain carries TRBV30 and TRBJ1-5; D is unclear. Per germline, CDR1 GTSNPN and CDR2 SVGIG (reference sequence). CDR3 length equals 14 residues. With 3 bases removed from V and 2 bases from J, the gap between germline ends came to 11 bases. The CDR3 coding sequence is TGTGCCTGGAGCCCCGGTATAGGCAATCAGCCCCAGCATTTT. This translates into CAWSPGIGNQPQHF. Full variable domain (rest looked up from reference TRBV30 and TRBJ1-5): SQTIHQWPATLVQPVGSPLSLECTVEGTSNPNLYWYRQAAGRGLQLLFYSVGIGQISSEVPQNLSASRPQDRQFILSSKKLLLSDSGFYLCAWSPGIGNQPQHFGDGTRLSIL.

This clonotype was picked up many times. The chain uses TRBV10-1 and TRBJ2-7; unclear D gene. The V gene's germline CDR1 is WNHNN and CDR2 SYGVQD (reference sequence). CDR3 size: 15 residues. Trimming removed 2 bases from V and 2 bases from J, with 13 bases in between. This CDR3 is CASSEGTATTYEQYF. Here the CDR3 DNA reads TGCGCCAGCAGTGAGGGAACCGCGACGACCTACGAGCAGTACTTC.

This clonotype was counted ten times or more. The chain carries TRBV19 and TRBJ2-3, with unresolved D. Germline V lookup: CDR1 LNHDA, CDR2 SQIVND (reference sequence). The CDR3 length is 13 residues. Trimming shortened V by 1 base and J by 6 bases, and 8 bases separated the two germline ends. Here the CDR3 reads CASSIGAYDTQYF. The CDR3 DNA sequence: TGTGCCAGTAGTATAGGTGCCTACGATACGCAGTATTTT.

This clonotype showed up many times. The chain couples TRBV18 to TRBJ2-7; D unclear. This CDR3 is 13 amino acids long. Trimming pared 3 bases from V and 5 bases from J, leaving 11 bases between. From germline, CDR1 is KGHSH and CDR2 LQKENI. In DNA, the CDR3 is TGTGCCAGCTCACCGGGAACCCGGGACGAGCAGTACTTC. Translation gives CASSPGTRDEQYF.

This clonotype came up many times. The chain links TRBV20-1 to TRBJ1-1, with a tentative D call TRBD1 (6 bases). The CDR3 contains 16 residues. V gave up 0 bases and J gave up 0 bases, with 14 bases separating them. The germline gives CDR1 DFQATT, CDR2 SNEGSKA (reference sequence). DNA for the CDR3: TGCAGTGCTAGAGATCTGACAGGAGCTTTGAACACTGAAGCTTTCTTT. This sequence encodes CSARDLTGALNTEAFF.

As regards this clonotype: This may stem from a read error, because a much larger clone lies one nucleotide away. The CDR3 bases are TGCAGTGCTCTAGCGGTGAGCCCCTACAATGAGCAGTTCTTC. Translation gives CSALAVSPYNEQFF. The V call is TRBV20-1, the J call TRBJ2-1; 7 positions agree with TRBD2. CDR3 size: 14 residues. The germline gives CDR1 DFQATT, CDR2 SNEGSKA (reference sequence). V lost 5 bases and J lost 2; bases outside the gene matches: 6.

This clonotype was seen at least ten times. The chain recombines TRBV4-1 with TRBJ1-5; a possible D gene is TRBD1 (5 bases). The length of the CDR3 is 13 residues. CDR1 is MGHRA and CDR2 is YSYEKL in the germline V gene. The V and J ends lost 1 base and 6 bases respectively, with 7 bases between them. The CDR3, as DNA: TGCGCCAGCAGCCAAGGGGGGGGTCAGCCCCAGCATTTT. This sequence encodes CASSQGGGQPQHF.

This clonotype was seen at least ten times. The chain combines TRBV6-2 or TRBV6-3 with TRBJ1-5; D perhaps matches TRBD1 (6 bases). The germline CDR1 and CDR2 sequences are MNHEY and SVGEGT. This CDR3 is built from 16 residues. Trimming cost V 5 bases and J 6 bases, with 20 bases left between them. The chain's CDR3 is CASSEDSGGGGQPQHF. The CDR3 coding sequence is TGTGCCAGCAGTGAAGATTCCGGGGGCGGGGGTCAGCCCCAGCATTTT.

This chain joins TRBV12-3 or TRBV12-4 and TRBJ2-7; D may be TRBD2 (6 bases). V was trimmed by 10 bases and J by 1 base, leaving 14 bases between them. This CDR3 is built from 13 residues. The CDR3 bases are TGTGCCACCGCCCTCGGGACTTCCTACGAGCAGTACTTC. This sequence encodes CATALGTSYEQYF.

This clonotype was observed many times. The chain joins TRBV4-1 to TRBJ2-1; D may be TRBD1 (6 bases). The CDR3 spans 16 residues. The V end lost 1 base, the J end lost 6 bases, and 16 bases lay between the germline ends. Germline V lookup: CDR1 MGHRA, CDR2 YSYEKL. CDR3 DNA sequence: TGCGCCAGCAGCCAAGGAGGTGGAGCAGGGGTCAATGAGCAGTTCTTC. Translation: CASSQGGGAGVNEQFF.

This clonotype was seen ten or more times. The DNA of the CDR3 is TGTGCCAGCAGTGTGGGGGGGGGCACCTACGAGCAGTACTTC. As protein: CASSVGGGTYEQYF. The gene calls are TRBV9 and TRBJ2-7; weak D call: TRBD2 (7 bases). Per germline, CDR1 SGDLS and CDR2 YYNGEE. With 5 bases removed from V and 2 bases from J, the gap between germline ends came to 14 bases. CDR3 size: 14 residues.

This clonotype was found many times. The J gene is TRBJ2-7, the V gene TRBV6-2 or TRBV6-3; no firm D call. The CDR3 length is 14 residues. V lost 5 bases and J 0 bases, leaving 11 bases between the germline ends. Germline CDR1 MNHEY, CDR2 SVGEGT. The CDR3 protein is CASSDFSSSYEQYF. CDR3 nucleotides: TGTGCCAGCAGTGACTTTTCAAGCTCCTACGAGCAGTACTTC.

This clonotype showed up many times. The chain links TRBV5-5 to TRBJ1-1; D remains unclear. With 5 bases removed from V and 4 bases from J, the gap between germline ends came to 15 bases. The germline gives CDR1 SGHKS, CDR2 YYEKEE (reference sequence). The CDR3 runs to 14 residues. The CDR3 DNA follows: TGTGCCAGCAGATCTACCCTAGTTAGCACTGAAGCTTTCTTT. This encodes CASRSTLVSTEAFF.

This chain uses TRBV19 with TRBJ1-1; no clear D. The germline V gene encodes CDR1 LNHDA and CDR2 SQIVND (reference sequence). V dropped 8 bases and J dropped 8 bases, with 12 bases sitting between them. CDR3 length equals 11 residues. The CDR3 nucleotides read TGTGCCAGTCTTACGGGCCTCGAAGCTTTCTTT. It translates to CASLTGLEAFF.

This rearrangement joins TRBV12-3 or TRBV12-4 to TRBJ2-7; D is perhaps TRBD1 or TRBD2 (5 bases each). The CDR3 loop spans 14 amino acids. The V and J ends lost 7 bases and 3 bases respectively, with 16 bases between them. The CDR3 nucleotides read TGTGCCAGCACCACCCGGGACGGGTACTACGAGCAGTACTTC. Residues: CASTTRDGYYEQYF.

There are many counts of this clonotype. The rearrangement uses TRBV4-1 and TRBJ1-5, with no clear D. CDR3 size: 18 residues. The ends were cut back, 5 bases at V and 1 base at J, with 21 bases in the middle. Germline V gene data show CDR1 as MGHRA and CDR2 as YSYEKL. CDR3 DNA: TGCGCCAGCAGCGAAAATACACCCAGGACCCGGAGCAATCAGCCCCAGCATTTT. It translates to CASSENTPRTRSNQPQHF.

About this clonotype itself: This may be a read error: a much more frequent sequence differs by one nucleotide. The J gene is TRBJ2-5, the V gene TRBV19; D remains ambiguous. The CDR3 consists of 14 residues. Germline CDR1 is LNHDA and CDR2 is SQIVND (reference sequence). The CDR3 reads CGSSPSLGQETQYF. The CDR3 DNA reads TGTGGCAGTAGTCCATCGCTCGGCCAAGAGACCCAGTACTTC.

This clonotype was counted at least ten times. The genes are TRBV12-3 or TRBV12-4 and TRBJ2-3, with 11 positions matching TRBD2. Germline trimming cut 5 bases from V and 8 bases from J; bases unmatched to any gene: 12. The CDR3 sequence is 16 residues long. DNA of the CDR3: TGTGCCAGCAGTCCCCAGACTAGCGGGGCTGCTCGTACGCAGTATTTT. This gives the protein CASSPQTSGAARTQYF.

This clonotype was detected ten times or more. This chain joins TRBV2 and TRBJ1-2; a weak D match, TRBD1 (5 bases). This CDR3 is built from 15 residues. Germline V gene lookup returns CDR1 SNHLY and CDR2 FYNNEI. V gave up 2 bases and J gave up 2 bases, with 12 bases separating them. The CDR3 protein is CASSELGGGNYGYTF. In DNA, the CDR3 is TGTGCCAGCAGTGAATTGGGGGGGGGGAACTATGGCTACACCTTC.

This clonotype occurred many times. The V and J genes are TRBV11-2 and TRBJ2-2; 7 nucleotides align to TRBD2. Losses at the gene ends were 3 bases for V and 3 bases for J; bases not matched to a gene: 1. The CDR3 covers 14 residues. The germline V gene has CDR1 SGHAT and CDR2 FQNNGV. CDR3 sequence reads: CASSFAGDTGELFF. The CDR3, as DNA: TGTGCCAGCAGCTTCGCGGGAGACACCGGGGAGCTGTTTTTT.

This clonotype has just a few counts. The chain links TRBV4-1 to TRBJ2-1, with 8 bases matching TRBD1. V gave up 0 bases and J gave up 3 bases; unmatched junction bases: 7. CDR1 is MGHRA and CDR2 is YSYEKL in the germline V gene. The CDR3 is 17 amino acids. The CDR3, as DNA: TGCGCCAGCAGCCAAGAACCCACCAGGGGGCTCTACAATGAGCAGTTCTTC. It codes for CASSQEPTRGLYNEQFF.

Remarks on this clonotype: Being one base from a much bigger clone, this may be a read error. The genes are TRBV6-2 or TRBV6-3 and TRBJ2-2; 9 bases map to TRBD1. The CDR3 is 13 residues long. Germline CDR1 MNHEY, CDR2 SVGEGT. The V gene end was trimmed by 5 bases and the J gene end by 6 bases; junction bases not matched to a gene: 1. The CDR3 is CASSDRGAGELFF. CDR3 nucleotides: TGTGCCAGCAGTGACAGGGGGGCCGGGGAGCTGTTTTTT.